The source of this T cell receptor (beta chain) is a study of naive and memory T cell subsets. Notes on the study in general: Especially in CD8 cells, naive repertoires contained a few larger clonotypes, possibly CD45RA-re-expressing memory cells. Over 85% of naive TCR sequences appeared only once, unlike memory subsets.

Two oligonucleotides, mixed equimolar, formed the beta constant-region primer covering TRBC1 and TRBC2. Ligated cDNA was amplified by four rounds of PCR with nested alpha and beta constant-region primers and SP2. MiXCR, applied by TCRdb to the UMI-ligation and nested PCR reads, yields one record per CDR3 protein. The top ten clones hold roughly 0.63% of a sample with over 110,000 distinct CDR3 sequences, approximately 20% of them seen once. This clonotype was detected only a few times. The target antigen is unknown. This clonotype originated in a human donor in good health. The sequenced material came from naive CD8+ T cells from blood.

The CDR3 region has the DNA TGTGCCAGCAGTCCCGAAAATAATCAGCCCCAGCATTTT. Translating it yields CASSPENNQPQHF. The chain employs TRBV3-1 and TRBJ1-5; D is unclear. Deletions cut 6 bases from V and 4 bases from J, with 10 bases between. From germline, CDR1 is LGHDT and CDR2 YNNKEL (reference sequence). There are 13 residues in the CDR3.